The 20 T cell receptor beta chains below come from one sample, sequenced in a study of beta chain features in type 1 diabetes. The investigators reverse transcribed all of the isolated RNA, so they sequenced expressed TCRB transcripts. Assay used: immunoSEQ multiplex PCR; TCRdb lists only in-frame clones, some missing. The data contain fewer than 20,000 clones, over 40% of them singletons. The sequencing input was stem cell memory CD4+ T cells from blood. The receptors originated from a middle-aged woman in good health.

This clone appeared a few times. The rearrangement uses TRBV7-2 and TRBJ2-6, with D perhaps TRBD2 (6 bases). Trimming left V 3 bases short and J 0 bases short, with 15 bases between. Germline CDR1 SGHTA, CDR2 FQGNSA. The CDR3 has 18 amino acids. For the CDR3, the DNA is TGTGCCAGCAGCTTGGGATCGGGACTGCTCTCTGGGGCCAACGTCCTGACTTTC. Translation gives CASSLGSGLLSGANVLTF.

This chain links TRBV4-3 with TRBJ2-6; 10 bases are shared with TRBD1. J was trimmed by 3 bases and V by 3 bases; bases with no gene match: 5. The CDR3 is made up of 17 amino acids. Germline loops: CDR1 LGHNA, CDR2 YSLEER. The CDR3, as DNA: TGCGCCAGCAGCCATCGGACAGGGGGTGTTGGGGCCAACGTCCTGACTTTC. This encodes CASSHRTGGVGANVLTF.

This clone was observed a few times. The chain uses TRBV6-5 and TRBJ1-5; tentatively, D is TRBD1 (6 bases). Per germline, CDR1 MNHEY and CDR2 SVGAGI. This CDR3 has 15 amino acids. The ends were cut back, 3 bases at V and 6 bases at J, with 15 bases in the middle. The CDR3 reads CASSYRGGPGQPQHF. As DNA, the CDR3 is TGTGCCAGCAGTTATCGGGGGGGCCCGGGTCAGCCCCAGCATTTT.

The chain carries TRBV6-5 and TRBJ2-5; 7 bases fit TRBD1. The CDR3 has 16 amino acids. Germline loops: CDR1 MNHEY, CDR2 SVGAGI. J gave up 7 bases and V 0 bases, and 11 bases lay outside the gene matches. Here the CDR3 reads CASSYSIGTAPWTQYF. DNA of the CDR3: TGTGCCAGCAGTTACTCGATTGGGACAGCACCGTGGACCCAGTACTTC.

This clone was seen just once. The CDR3 sequence is CASRRGTGDGYTF. CDR3 coding DNA: TGTGCCAGCAGGCGGGGGACAGGGGATGGCTACACCTTC. J is TRBJ1-2 and V is TRBV6-1, with 10 bases matching TRBD1. Germline V gene lookup returns CDR1 MNHNS and CDR2 SASEGT. The CDR3 sequence is 13 residues long. With 6 bases clipped from V and 6 bases from J, the junction kept 4 bases outside the gene matches.

This clone has only a few counts. V and J are TRBV2 and TRBJ2-7; possible D gene TRBD1, 6 bases. The CDR3 contains 12 residues. Germline V gene lookup returns CDR1 SNHLY and CDR2 FYNNEI. V was clipped by 6 bases and J by 0 bases, with 6 bases between them. DNA for the CDR3: TGTGCCAGCAGGGACAGCTCCTACGAGCAGTACTTC. Its protein is CASRDSSYEQYF. Full variable domain (rest looked up from reference TRBV2 and TRBJ2-7): EPEVTQTPSHQVTQMGQEVILRCVPISNHLYFYWYRQILGQKVEFLVSFYNNEISEKSEIFDDQFSVERPDGSNFTLKIRSTKLEDSAMYFCASRDSSYEQYFGPGTRLTVT.

The CDR3 protein is CASRLRGNSGNTIYF. The CDR3, as DNA: TGTGCCAGCAGGCTCAGGGGAAACTCTGGAAACACCATATATTTT. The chain combines TRBV6-5 with TRBJ1-3; tentative D call: TRBD1 (6 bases). Trimming removed 6 bases at V and 0 bases at J, with 12 bases between. The CDR3 runs to 15 residues. In germline, CDR1 is MNHEY, CDR2 SVGAGI.

The chain recombines TRBV6-6 with TRBJ1-1; D remains unclear. In germline, CDR1 is MNHNY, CDR2 SVGAGI (reference sequence). Trimming took 7 bases from V and 0 from J, leaving 18 bases between them. The CDR3 runs 16 residues. The CDR3 reads CASTPGGSRVNTEAFF. The CDR3 nucleotides are TGTGCCAGCACCCCCGGCGGTAGTCGAGTGAACACTGAAGCTTTCTTT.

The rearrangement links TRBV11-2 to TRBJ2-1, with unresolved D. The V gene's germline CDR1 is SGHAT and CDR2 FQNNGV. V was shortened by 6 bases and J by 7 bases, with 10 bases between the two germline ends. The CDR3 consists of 12 residues. CDR3 sequence reads: CASRPKFNEQFF. CDR3 in DNA: TGTGCCAGCAGGCCTAAGTTTAATGAGCAGTTCTTC.

This clone was counted a few times. The chain uses TRBV7-2 and TRBJ1-5; D may be TRBD1 (6 bases). Looked up from germline, CDR1 is SGHTA and CDR2 is FQGNSA. This CDR3 is built from 13 residues. The V end lost 5 bases, the J end lost 5 bases, and 10 bases lay between the germline ends. The DNA for the CDR3 is TGTGCCAGCAGCCTCAGACAGGATCAGCCCCAGCATTTT. Residues: CASSLRQDQPQHF. The complete variable domain, with remaining parts taken from reference TRBV7-2 and TRBJ1-5, reads GAGVSQSPSNKVTEKGKDVELRCDPISGHTALYWYRQSLGQGLEFLIYFQGNSAPDKSGLPSDRFSAERTGGSVSTLTIQRTQQEDSAVYLCASSLRQDQPQHFGDGTRLSIL.

Only a few counts were recorded for this clone. The V and J genes are TRBV5-1 and TRBJ2-3; possibly TRBD2 for D (6 bases). V lost 1 base and J 3 bases, leaving 9 bases between the germline ends. The germline gives CDR1 SGHRS, CDR2 YFSETQ. This CDR3 is built from 14 residues. CDR3 sequence reads: CASSLFGGTDTQYF. In DNA form, the CDR3 reads TGCGCCAGCAGCTTGTTTGGGGGGACAGATACGCAGTATTTT.

Turning to this clone: Within the sample, other DNA sequences also encode this same CDR3. This rearrangement joins TRBV7-6 to TRBJ2-3, with no clear D. V lost 7 bases and J 3 bases, leaving 5 bases between the germline ends. Looked up from germline, CDR1 is SGHVS and CDR2 is FNYEAQ. The CDR3 loop spans 11 amino acids. The CDR3 DNA reads as TGTGCCAGCACCCAGACAGATACGCAGTATTTT. This sequence encodes CASTQTDTQYF. The whole variable domain, remainder taken from reference TRBV7-6 and TRBJ2-3, is GAGVSQSPRYKVTKRGQDVALRCDPISGHVSLYWYRQALGQGPEFLTYFNYEAQQDKSGLPNDRFSAERPEGSISTLTIQRTEQRDSAMYRCASTQTDTQYFGPGTRLTVL.

The J gene is TRBJ1-2, the V gene TRBV4-3, with 12 bases that match TRBD1. Germline V gene lookup returns CDR1 LGHNA and CDR2 YSLEER. J was trimmed by 7 bases and V by 3 bases; bases with no gene match: 9. The CDR3 is 16 amino acids. In nucleotides, the CDR3 is TGCGCCAGCAGCCATTCCCCGGGACAGGGGGCGTTTGGCTACACCTTC. Translating it yields CASSHSPGQGAFGYTF.

The rearrangement uses TRBV7-2 and TRBJ2-5, with 11 bases fitting TRBD2. The V segment lost 4 bases and the J segment 5 bases; nucleotides outside the gene matches: 3. Germline assignment: CDR1 SGHTA and CDR2 FQGNSA. There are 14 residues in the CDR3. CDR3 residues: CASSSLAGVETQYF. The CDR3 DNA follows: TGTGCCAGCAGCTCACTAGCGGGGGTGGAGACCCAGTACTTC. The entire variable domain, with the rest obtained from reference TRBV7-2 and TRBJ2-5, is as follows: GAGVSQSPSNKVTEKGKDVELRCDPISGHTALYWYRQSLGQGLEFLIYFQGNSAPDKSGLPSDRFSAERTGGSVSTLTIQRTQQEDSAVYLCASSSLAGVETQYFGPGTRLLVL.

The chain links TRBV28 to TRBJ2-1, with D tentatively TRBD2 (7 bases). This CDR3 spans 14 amino acids. CDR1 is MDHEN and CDR2 is SYDVKM in the germline V gene. Trimming left V 4 bases short and J 8 bases short, with 15 bases between. CDR3 sequence (DNA): TGTGCCAGCAGTTCCCCCGGGGGGCTGGATGAGCAGTTCTTC. It yields the protein CASSSPGGLDEQFF.

The CDR3 protein is CASSSPQGGQRSTEAFF. The CDR3 DNA reads as TGTGCCAGCAGCTCTCCACAGGGTGGGCAAAGGAGTACTGAAGCTTTCTTT. The chain carries TRBV5-5 and TRBJ1-1, with D possibly matching TRBD1 (6 bases). The length of the CDR3 is 17 residues. Trimming cost V 3 bases and J 5 bases, with 23 bases left between them. Germline CDR1 SGHKS, CDR2 YYEKEE (reference sequence).

CDR3 sequence (DNA): TGCGCCAGCAGTGAGTCGACTAGCGGGAGCCAAGAGACCCAGTACTTC. It encodes CASSESTSGSQETQYF. The rearrangement uses TRBV10-1 and TRBJ2-5, with TRBD2 matching over 12 bases. This CDR3 is built from 16 residues. The germline gives CDR1 WNHNN, CDR2 SYGVQD (reference sequence). The junction had 0 bases not matched to a gene; V was cut back by 0 bases and J by 1 base.

In this sample, this clone turned up a few times. The chain is built from TRBV23-1 and TRBJ2-5; possibly TRBD2 for D (6 bases). TRBV23-1 is an ORF, and what it does is uncertain. Trimming cost V 7 bases and J 1 base, with 16 bases left between them. The CDR3 spans 15 residues. Here the CDR3 reads CASTPSGPGQETQYF. The CDR3 DNA follows: TGCGCCAGCACCCCCAGCGGGCCGGGCCAAGAGACCCAGTACTTC.

The chain combines TRBV2 with TRBJ2-1; 8 bases fit TRBD1. The length of the CDR3 is 15 residues. The V gene's germline CDR1 is SNHLY and CDR2 FYNNEI. The trim removed 5 bases at V and 7 bases at J, leaving 10 bases unmatched. CDR3 sequence (DNA): TGTGCCAGCAGTCCTTACAGGGGGTTCGGTAATGAGCAGTTCTTC. Protein product: CASSPYRGFGNEQFF.

The CDR3 nucleotides are TGCAGCGTTGCCGGGAGGCGAGGGGAAAAACTGTTTTTT. Translating it yields CSVAGRRGEKLFF. This chain links TRBV29-1 with TRBJ1-4; D not certain. CDR1 and CDR2 from the germline V gene are SQVTM and ANQGSEA. V lost 4 bases and J lost 8, with 14 bases in between. The CDR3 extends over 13 amino acids.